This entry lists 3 T cell receptor beta chains sequenced from one sample in a study of T cells after yellow fever vaccination. Each CDR3 protein is one row after TCRdb ran MiXCR on the 5' RACE reads. The sample shows under 550,000 distinct CDR3 sequences, 20% to 25% of them seen only once. Material: PBMCs, obtained approximately 20 days after the first yellow fever vaccination. These TCRs come from a man aged 18-30 years who received the YFV17D yellow fever vaccine.

The J gene is TRBJ2-5, the V gene TRBV4-1, with 8 bases identical to TRBD1. The CDR3 covers 15 residues. The germline V gene has CDR1 MGHRA and CDR2 YSYEKL. Unmatched junction bases numbered 8, after V lost 3 bases and J lost 5 bases. The CDR3 spells CASSHPQGALETQYF. CDR3 DNA: TGCGCCAGCAGCCACCCGCAGGGGGCCCTGGAGACCCAGTACTTC.

The gene calls are TRBV10-3 and TRBJ1-4; D is ambiguous. V gave up 11 bases and J gave up 1 base, with 14 bases separating them. Germline lookup yields CDR1 ENHRY and CDR2 SYGVKD. The CDR3 has 14 residues. The DNA for the CDR3 is TGTGCCGTCGGTTTGGGCGGAACTAATGAAAAACTGTTTTTT. Translated, it gives CAVGLGGTNEKLFF.

The J gene is TRBJ1-1, the V gene TRBV18, with D hard to call. Trimming took off 2 bases at V and 0 bases at J, with 13 bases between the two ends. The length of the CDR3 is 16 residues. Germline-derived CDR1 and CDR2 are KGHSH and LQKENI. For the CDR3, the DNA is TGTGCCAGCTCACCAGGCAGTTGGAATATGAACACTGAAGCTTTCTTT. It translates to CASSPGSWNMNTEAFF.